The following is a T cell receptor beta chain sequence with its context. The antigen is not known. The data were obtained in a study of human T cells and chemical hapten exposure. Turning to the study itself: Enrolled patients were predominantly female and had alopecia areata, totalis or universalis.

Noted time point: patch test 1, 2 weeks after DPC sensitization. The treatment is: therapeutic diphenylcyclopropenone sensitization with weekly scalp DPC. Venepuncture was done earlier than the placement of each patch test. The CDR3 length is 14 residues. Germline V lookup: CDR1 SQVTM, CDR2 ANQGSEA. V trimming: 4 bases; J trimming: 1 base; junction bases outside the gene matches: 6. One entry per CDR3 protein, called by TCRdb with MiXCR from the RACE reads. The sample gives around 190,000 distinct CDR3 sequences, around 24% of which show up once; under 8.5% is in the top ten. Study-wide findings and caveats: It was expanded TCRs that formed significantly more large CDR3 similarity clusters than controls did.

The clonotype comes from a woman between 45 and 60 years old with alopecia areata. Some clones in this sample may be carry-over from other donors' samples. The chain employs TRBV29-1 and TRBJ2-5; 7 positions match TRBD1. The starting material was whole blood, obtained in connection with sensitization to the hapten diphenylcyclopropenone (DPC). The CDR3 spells CSVGQGGRQETQYF. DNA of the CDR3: TGCAGCGTTGGACAGGGTGGGCGCCAAGAGACCCAGTACTTC.